The clone carrying this T cell receptor (beta chain) appeared a few times. The antigen is undetermined. The record originates from a study of blood T cells in healthy people across ages. As for the study in general: Template switching captured about one barcoded beta molecule per two T cells. Study conclusions and caveats: In these data, TCR beta diversity tracked strongly with naive T cell percentage. Compared with aged donors, long-lived donors showed fewer expanded clones, suggesting selection.

Sample-barcoded 5' priming and a J-beta primer mix drove a second PCR of about 6 to 12 cycles. Through a template-switch adaptor with 12 random nucleotides, each cDNA molecule received a tag. One entry per CDR3 protein results from TCRdb running MiXCR on the 5' RACE reads. Of under 1,100,000 distinct CDR3 sequences in the sample, about 25% were seen once. The CDR3 is 15 amino acids. Deletions cut 5 bases from V and 3 bases from J, with 13 bases between. Germline lookup yields CDR1 SGHTA and CDR2 FQGNSA. This same sample was also part of a study on T cells of mothers and their children.

This clonotype originated in a girl aged 2 to 9 in good health. The sample taken for sequencing was blood. J is TRBJ2-2 and V is TRBV7-2, with D perhaps matching TRBD1 (6 bases). As DNA, the CDR3 is TGTGCCAGCAGCCGATATACAGGGCACACCGGGGAGCTGTTTTTT. It is translated as CASSRYTGHTGELFF. Full variable domain (missing parts from reference TRBV7-2 and TRBJ2-2): GAGVSQSPSNKVTEKGKDVELRCDPISGHTALYWYRQSLGQGLEFLIYFQGNSAPDKSGLPSDRFSAERTGGSVSTLTIQRTQQEDSAVYLCASSRYTGHTGELFFGEGSRLTVL.